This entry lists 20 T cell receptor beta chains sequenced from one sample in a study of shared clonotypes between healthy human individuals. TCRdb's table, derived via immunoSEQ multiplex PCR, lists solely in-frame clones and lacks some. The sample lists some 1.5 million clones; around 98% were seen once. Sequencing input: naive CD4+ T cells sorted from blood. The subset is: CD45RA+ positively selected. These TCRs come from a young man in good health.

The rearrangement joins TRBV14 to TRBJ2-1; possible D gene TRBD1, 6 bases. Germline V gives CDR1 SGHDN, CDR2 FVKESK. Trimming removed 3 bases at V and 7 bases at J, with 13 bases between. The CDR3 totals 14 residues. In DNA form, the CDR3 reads TGTGCCAGCAGCCATAGGGGGTTTGTGAATGAGCAGTTCTTC. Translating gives CASSHRGFVNEQFF.

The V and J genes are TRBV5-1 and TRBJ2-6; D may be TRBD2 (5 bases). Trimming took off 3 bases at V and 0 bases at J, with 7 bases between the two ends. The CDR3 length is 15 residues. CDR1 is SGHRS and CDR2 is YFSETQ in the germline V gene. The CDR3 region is CASSSRVSGANVLTF. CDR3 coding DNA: TGCGCCAGCAGCTCGCGGGTCTCTGGGGCCAACGTCCTGACTTTC.

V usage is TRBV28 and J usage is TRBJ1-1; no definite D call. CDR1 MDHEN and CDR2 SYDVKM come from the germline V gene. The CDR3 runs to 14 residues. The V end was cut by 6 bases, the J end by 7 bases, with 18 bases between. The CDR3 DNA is TGTGCCAGCAGGAGAAAACCGGGCCCAAGTGAAGCTTTCTTT. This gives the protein CASRRKPGPSEAFF.

For the CDR3, the DNA is TGTGCCAGCAGTTACGGGGGTGGGACAGGGATGGCTGAGCAGTTCTTC. Its protein product is CASSYGGGTGMAEQFF. V is TRBV6-5 and J is TRBJ2-1; 9 bases are a match to TRBD1. Germline V CDR1 and CDR2: MNHEY, SVGAGI. The V and J ends lost 2 bases and 9 bases, in that order; junction bases with no gene match: 11. This CDR3 spans 16 amino acids.

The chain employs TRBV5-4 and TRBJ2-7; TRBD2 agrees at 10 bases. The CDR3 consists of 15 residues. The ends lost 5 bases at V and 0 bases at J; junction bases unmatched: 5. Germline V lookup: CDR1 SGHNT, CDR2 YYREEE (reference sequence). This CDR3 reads CASRGGLADSYEQYF. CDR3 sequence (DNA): TGTGCCAGCAGGGGCGGACTAGCGGACTCCTACGAGCAGTACTTC.

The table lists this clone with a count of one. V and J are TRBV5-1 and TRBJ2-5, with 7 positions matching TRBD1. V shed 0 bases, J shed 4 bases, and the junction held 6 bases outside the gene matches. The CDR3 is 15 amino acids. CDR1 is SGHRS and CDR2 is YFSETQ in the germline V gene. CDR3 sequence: CASSLEDRRSETQYF. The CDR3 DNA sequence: TGCGCCAGCAGCTTGGAGGACAGGCGGTCAGAGACCCAGTACTTC. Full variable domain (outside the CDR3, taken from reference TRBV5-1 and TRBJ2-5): KAGVTQTPRYLIKTRGQQVTLSCSPISGHRSVSWYQQTPGQGLQFLFEYFSETQRNKGNFPGRFSGRQFSNSRSEMNVSTLELGDSALYLCASSLEDRRSETQYFGPGTRLLVL.

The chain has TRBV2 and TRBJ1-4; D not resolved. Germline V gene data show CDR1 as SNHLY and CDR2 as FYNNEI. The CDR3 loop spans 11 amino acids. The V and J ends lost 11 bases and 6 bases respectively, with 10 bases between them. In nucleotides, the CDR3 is TGTGCCGAGTTGACGGATGAAAAACTGTTTTTT. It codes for CAELTDEKLFF.

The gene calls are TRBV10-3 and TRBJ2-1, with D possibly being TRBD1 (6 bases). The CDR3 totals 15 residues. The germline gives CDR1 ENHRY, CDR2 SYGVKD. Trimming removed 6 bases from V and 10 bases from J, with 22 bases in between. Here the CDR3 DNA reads TGTGCCATCAGGGTTGGGGGCGATACCGCTTCGGAGCAGTTCTTC. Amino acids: CAIRVGGDTASEQFF.

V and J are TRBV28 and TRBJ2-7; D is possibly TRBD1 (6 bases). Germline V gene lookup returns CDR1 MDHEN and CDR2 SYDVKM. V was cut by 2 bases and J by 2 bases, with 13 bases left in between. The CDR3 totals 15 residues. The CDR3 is CASSLARTATYEQYF. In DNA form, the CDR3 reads TGTGCCAGCAGTTTAGCTCGGACAGCTACCTACGAGCAGTACTTC.

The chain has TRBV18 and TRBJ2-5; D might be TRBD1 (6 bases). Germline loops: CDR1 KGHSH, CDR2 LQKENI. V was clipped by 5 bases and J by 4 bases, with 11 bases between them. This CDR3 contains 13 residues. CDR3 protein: CASSKGDIETQYF. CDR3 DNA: TGTGCCAGCTCAAAAGGGGACATAGAGACCCAGTACTTC.

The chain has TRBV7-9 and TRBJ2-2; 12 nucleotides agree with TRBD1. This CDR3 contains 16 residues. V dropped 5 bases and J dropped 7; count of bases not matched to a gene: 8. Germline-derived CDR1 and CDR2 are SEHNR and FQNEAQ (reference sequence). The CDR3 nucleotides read TGTGCCAGCAGCCGGGCCGGGACAGGGGGCGTCGGGGAGCTGTTTTTT. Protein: CASSRAGTGGVGELFF.

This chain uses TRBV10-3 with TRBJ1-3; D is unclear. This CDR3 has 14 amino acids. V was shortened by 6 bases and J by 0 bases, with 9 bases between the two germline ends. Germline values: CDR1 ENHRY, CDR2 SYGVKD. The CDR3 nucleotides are TGTGCCATCAGGGACGGTTCCTCTGGAAACACCATATATTTT. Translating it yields CAIRDGSSGNTIYF.

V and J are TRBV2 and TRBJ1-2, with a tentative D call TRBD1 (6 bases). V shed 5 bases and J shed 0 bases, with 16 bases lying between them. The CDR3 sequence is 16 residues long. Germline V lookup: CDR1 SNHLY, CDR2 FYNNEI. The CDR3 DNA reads TGTGCCAGCAGTTCGACCTGGACAGCTGCTAACTATGGCTACACCTTC. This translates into CASSSTWTAANYGYTF.

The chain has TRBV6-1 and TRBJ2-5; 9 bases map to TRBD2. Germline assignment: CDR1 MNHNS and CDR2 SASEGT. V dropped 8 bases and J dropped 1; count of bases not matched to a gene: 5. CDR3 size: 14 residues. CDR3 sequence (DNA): TGTGCCAGCGGACAGACTAGCGGCCAAGAGACCCAGTACTTC. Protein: CASGQTSGQETQYF.

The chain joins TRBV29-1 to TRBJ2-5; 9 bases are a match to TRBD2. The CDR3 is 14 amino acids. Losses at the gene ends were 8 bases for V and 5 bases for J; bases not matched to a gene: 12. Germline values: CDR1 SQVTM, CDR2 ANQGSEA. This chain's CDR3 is CSPLRLAGMETQYF. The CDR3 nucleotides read TGCAGCCCCCTCCGTCTAGCGGGAATGGAGACCCAGTACTTC. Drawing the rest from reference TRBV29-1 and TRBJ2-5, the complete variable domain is SAVISQKPSRDICQRGTSLTIQCQVDSQVTMMFWYRQQPGQSLTLIATANQGSEATYESGFVIDKFPISRPNLTFSTLTVSNMSPEDSSIYLCSPLRLAGMETQYFGPGTRLLVL.

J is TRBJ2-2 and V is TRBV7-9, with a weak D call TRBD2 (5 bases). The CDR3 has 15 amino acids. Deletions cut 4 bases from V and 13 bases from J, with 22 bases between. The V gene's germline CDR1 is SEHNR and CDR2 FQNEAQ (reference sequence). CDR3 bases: TGTGCCAGCAGCTCGCTGAAGGGAGACGCGCGTCCGCTGTTTTTT. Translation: CASSSLKGDARPLFF.

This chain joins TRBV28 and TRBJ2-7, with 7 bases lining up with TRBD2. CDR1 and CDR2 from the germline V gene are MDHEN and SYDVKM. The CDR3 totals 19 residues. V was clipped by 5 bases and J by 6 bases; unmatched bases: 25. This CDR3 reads CASSPQSPPLAGVLSEQYF. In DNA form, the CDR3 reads TGTGCCAGCAGTCCCCAGTCCCCCCCTTTGGCGGGAGTCCTCTCCGAGCAGTACTTC.

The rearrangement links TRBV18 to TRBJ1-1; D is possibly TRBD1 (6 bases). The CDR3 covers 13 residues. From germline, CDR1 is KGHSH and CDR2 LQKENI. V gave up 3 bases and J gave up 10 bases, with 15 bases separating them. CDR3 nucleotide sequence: TGTGCCAGCTCACCCGGTCATCAGGGGCCAGCTTTCTTT. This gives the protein CASSPGHQGPAFF.

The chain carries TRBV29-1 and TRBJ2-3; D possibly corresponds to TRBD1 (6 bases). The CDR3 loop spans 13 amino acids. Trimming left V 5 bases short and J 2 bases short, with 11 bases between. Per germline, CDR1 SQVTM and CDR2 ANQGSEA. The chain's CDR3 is CSVTGWDTDTQYF. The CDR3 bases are TGCAGCGTTACAGGGTGGGACACAGATACGCAGTATTTT.

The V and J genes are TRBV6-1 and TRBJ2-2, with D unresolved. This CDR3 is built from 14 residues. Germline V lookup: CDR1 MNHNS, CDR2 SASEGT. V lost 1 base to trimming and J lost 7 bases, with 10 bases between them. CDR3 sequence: CASSEVRFIGELFF. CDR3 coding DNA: TGTGCCAGCAGTGAAGTTAGGTTTATCGGGGAGCTGTTTTTT.